A single sample gave rise to the 20 T cell receptor beta chains below, sequenced in a study of T cell repertoires in cytomegalovirus infection. What these receptors recognize is not known. TCRdb re-called the reads through MiXCR, storing one row per CDR3 protein. The profile shows roughly 120,000 distinct CDR3 sequences, 25% to 30% of them singletons. The sequences come from CD8+ T cells from cultured PBMCs, collected from culture after CMV antigen stimulation. These receptors came from a human donor in good health (CMV status not recorded). Some clones in this sample may be carry-over from other donors' samples.

This clonotype turned up a few times. This chain joins TRBV29-1 and TRBJ2-7; 10 bases match TRBD1. The CDR3 extends over 15 amino acids. Germline V CDR1 and CDR2: SQVTM, ANQGSEA. V lost 2 bases to trimming and J lost 6 bases; unmatched junction nucleotides: 10. CDR3 nucleotide sequence: TGCAGCGTTGAACTGGCCGGGACAGGGGTGGTCGAGCAGTACTTC. Its protein is CSVELAGTGVVEQYF.

The rearrangement links TRBV28 to TRBJ2-7; 9 bases match TRBD2. V dropped 4 bases and J dropped 2; count of bases not matched to a gene: 6. This CDR3 has 15 amino acids. Germline lookup yields CDR1 MDHEN and CDR2 SYDVKM. CDR3 DNA: TGTGCCAGCAGTTCCTTAGCGGGGGCCCCCTACGAGCAGTACTTC. Residues: CASSSLAGAPYEQYF.

This clonotype was recorded a few times. The V gene is TRBV5-4, the J gene TRBJ2-7; 12 bases are shared with TRBD1. V lost 3 bases, J lost 0 bases, and 1 base stayed unmatched. The CDR3 extends over 15 amino acids. CDR1 SGHNT and CDR2 YYREEE come from the germline V gene (reference sequence). This CDR3 is CASSSGQGASYEQYF. The CDR3 DNA sequence: TGTGCCAGCAGCTCGGGACAGGGGGCCTCCTACGAGCAGTACTTC.

This rearrangement joins TRBV6-5 to TRBJ1-6, with D uncertain. The CDR3 sequence is 16 residues long. Trimming removed 7 bases at V and 0 bases at J, with 13 bases between. Per the germline V gene, CDR1 is MNHEY and CDR2 is SVGAGI. The CDR3 reads CASTLTAGSYNSPLHF. The CDR3 nucleotides read TGTGCCAGCACTTTGACGGCGGGCTCCTATAATTCACCCCTCCACTTT.

The rearrangement uses TRBV5-5 and TRBJ2-1, with TRBD2 matching 10 bases. V lost 2 bases and J lost 0; bases outside the gene matches: 14. Germline V gene sequence: CDR1 SGHKS, CDR2 YYEKEE (reference sequence). The CDR3 is 20 amino acids. CDR3 sequence reads: CASSFKTSGPTDISYNEQFF. DNA for the CDR3: TGTGCCAGCAGCTTCAAGACTAGCGGGCCGACTGATATCTCCTACAATGAGCAGTTCTTC.

This clonotype was seen ten or more times. The chain couples TRBV7-2 to TRBJ1-1; D remains ambiguous. The CDR3 loop spans 15 amino acids. Trimming left V 2 bases short and J 3 bases short, with 13 bases between. The germline gives CDR1 SGHTA, CDR2 FQGNSA. The CDR3 reads CASSLRSGVDTEAFF. The CDR3 nucleotides are TGTGCCAGCAGCTTAAGGTCCGGGGTCGACACTGAAGCTTTCTTT.

This chain uses TRBV11-2 with TRBJ2-4; TRBD2 is a possible D gene (5 bases). Germline V gives CDR1 SGHAT, CDR2 FQNNGV. Deletions cut 0 bases from V and 3 bases from J, with 15 bases between. The CDR3 consists of 17 residues. The CDR3 nucleotides are TGTGCCAGCAGCTTAGATACTGAGGACTTGGGCAAAAACATTCAGTACTTC. It translates to CASSLDTEDLGKNIQYF.

This chain joins TRBV6-5 and TRBJ2-5; 9 bases fit TRBD1. After removal of 6 bases from V and 5 bases from J, the junction contained 10 bases not matched to a gene. The CDR3 runs 15 residues. Germline lookup yields CDR1 MNHEY and CDR2 SVGAGI. The CDR3 DNA sequence: TGTGCCAGCAGGAAGACCGGGACAGGGTGGGAGACCCAGTACTTC. Translation: CASRKTGTGWETQYF.

This clonotype was detected ten times or more. The rearrangement links TRBV6-5 to TRBJ1-5, with D possibly matching TRBD1 (5 bases). The V end was cut by 2 bases, the J end by 7 bases, with 9 bases between. The CDR3 totals 13 residues. Germline CDR1 MNHEY, CDR2 SVGAGI. The chain's CDR3 is CASSYGGGQPQHF. Here the CDR3 DNA reads TGTGCCAGCAGTTACGGTGGGGGACAGCCCCAGCATTTT.

This clonotype was found many times. J is TRBJ2-7 and V is TRBV7-6; TRBD1 agrees at 11 bases. This CDR3 contains 17 residues. Trimming removed 2 bases from V and 1 base from J; junction bases left unmatched: 7. From germline, CDR1 is SGHVS and CDR2 FNYEAQ. CDR3 sequence (DNA): TGTGCCAGCAGCTTAAGGAGGACAGGGGGCGGTTCCTACGAGCAGTACTTC. Translation: CASSLRRTGGGSYEQYF.

This clonotype showed up just a few times. This chain connects TRBV6-2 or TRBV6-3 to TRBJ1-1, with D possibly being TRBD1 (5 bases). The germline V gene encodes CDR1 MNHEY and CDR2 SVGEGT. Deletions cut 0 bases from V and 3 bases from J, with 14 bases between. This CDR3 spans 16 amino acids. CDR3 sequence (DNA): TGTGCCAGCAGTTACTCGGTTACTCAGGGTTACACTGAAGCTTTCTTT. Residues: CASSYSVTQGYTEAFF.

The CDR3, as DNA: TGTGCCAGCAGTGTTCCGGGACTCTTCCCGGAGGGTACGCAGTATTTT. As protein: CASSVPGLFPEGTQYF. V usage is TRBV27 and J usage is TRBJ2-3, with D maybe TRBD2 (6 bases). This CDR3 region has 16 residues. Per the germline V gene, CDR1 is MNHEY and CDR2 is SMNVEV (reference sequence). V lost 5 bases and J lost 8, with 23 bases in between.

This clonotype was seen only a few times. The V gene is TRBV27, the J gene TRBJ1-2; a weak D match, TRBD1 (5 bases). The CDR3 extends over 16 amino acids. Germline CDR1 is MNHEY and CDR2 is SMNVEV (reference sequence). Trimming took off 2 bases at V and 2 bases at J, with 15 bases between the two ends. The CDR3 nucleotides are TGTGCCAGCAGTTTAAGACAGTACGAAAACAACTATGGCTACACCTTC. Encoded protein: CASSLRQYENNYGYTF.

This clonotype has only a few counts. A clone one base away is much larger, so this may be a read error. This sequence joins TRBV27 and TRBJ1-5, with TRBD1 matching over 9 bases. With 4 bases clipped from V and 5 bases from J, the junction kept 3 bases outside the gene matches. The CDR3 length is 14 residues. The germline gives CDR1 MNHEY, CDR2 SMNVEV (reference sequence). CDR3: CASSSGQGYQPQHF. CDR3 in DNA: TGTGCCAGCAGTTCGGGACAGGGTTATCAGCCCCAGCATTTT.

The chain combines TRBV4-1 with TRBJ2-3, with TRBD2 matching 12 bases. The V gene's germline CDR1 is MGHRA and CDR2 YSYEKL. The CDR3 has 19 residues. Trimming took 1 base from V and 2 from J; bases not matched to a gene: 10. The CDR3 DNA reads TGCGCCAGCAGCCAAGGGGCCCTACTAGCGGGGGGCCCCACAGATACGCAGTATTTT. Amino acid sequence: CASSQGALLAGGPTDTQYF.

This clonotype was seen repeatedly, ten times or more. V and J are TRBV7-9 and TRBJ2-1; possibly TRBD2 for D (6 bases). CDR1 and CDR2 from the germline V gene are SEHNR and FQNEAQ (reference sequence). This CDR3 spans 13 amino acids. Between the trimmed V and J ends, which lost 5 bases and 5 bases, there was a span of 10 bases. The CDR3 sequence: CASSVGGDNEQFF. Here the CDR3 DNA reads TGTGCCAGCAGCGTAGGAGGGGACAATGAGCAGTTCTTC.

This rearrangement joins TRBV14 to TRBJ2-5; 10 bases line up with TRBD2. V lost 4 bases to trimming and J lost 10 bases; unmatched junction nucleotides: 9. The CDR3 runs to 14 residues. Germline V lookup: CDR1 SGHDN, CDR2 FVKESK. The CDR3: CASSPIAGGVDQYF. Written as DNA, the CDR3 is TGTGCCAGCAGCCCCATAGCGGGGGGAGTGGACCAGTACTTC.

The CDR3 DNA reads TGTGCCACCAGTGATCCTGAGAGGGGGGGCTACACCTTC. Its protein product is CATSDPERGGYTF. The chain has TRBV24-1 and TRBJ1-2; possibly TRBD1 for D (6 bases). The CDR3 contains 13 residues. V shed 3 bases and J shed 8 bases, with 12 bases lying between them. Germline-derived CDR1 and CDR2 are KGHDR and SFDVKD.

This chain links TRBV11-3 with TRBJ1-1; D gene uncertain. This CDR3 has 13 amino acids. Germline CDR1 SGHNT, CDR2 YENEEA. V was trimmed by 3 bases and J by 3 bases, leaving 8 bases between them. Written as DNA, the CDR3 is TGTGCCAGCAGCTTTGCTGGTCACACTGAAGCTTTCTTT. This gives the protein CASSFAGHTEAFF. The variable domain in full, completed from reference TRBV11-3 and TRBJ1-1, reads EAGVVQSPRYKIIEKKQPVAFWCNPISGHNTLYWYLQNLGQGPELLIRYENEEAVDDSQLPKDRFSAERLKGVDSTLKIQPAELGDSAVYLCASSFAGHTEAFFGQGTRLTVV.

This chain uses TRBV6-6 with TRBJ2-7, with D tentatively TRBD1 (7 bases). The germline gives CDR1 MNHNY, CDR2 SVGAGI (reference sequence). The CDR3 loop spans 15 amino acids. V was pared by 0 bases and J by 2 bases, with 11 bases between. The CDR3 sequence is CASSYSEGAAYEQYF. The CDR3, as DNA: TGTGCCAGCAGTTACTCGGAGGGGGCAGCCTACGAGCAGTACTTC.